The present TCR beta chain was sequenced within a study of shared clonotypes between healthy human individuals. This CDR3 region has 14 residues. Trimming cost V 4 bases and J 5 bases; bases outside gene matches: 4. Germline V CDR1 and CDR2: SGHTA, FQGNSA. Naive CD8 cells were CD45RO-negative, positively selected for CCR7, excluding terminally differentiated effector memory CD45RA+ cells. Using immunoSEQ multiplex PCR, the repertoire was profiled, and TCRdb retains in-frame clones only, with some absent. Here the sample spans more than 2 million clones, just under 95% being singletons. Source material: naive CD8+ T cells sorted from blood. The receptor was isolated from a man younger than 35 in good health. This sequence joins TRBV7-2 and TRBJ2-1; 8 bases match TRBD1. As DNA, the CDR3 is TGTGCCAGCAGCTCCTGGACAGGGAACAATGAGCAGTTCTTC. Encoded protein: CASSSWTGNNEQFF.